The 23 T cell receptor beta chains listed next were all sequenced from one sample in a study of control samples from healthy donors and cancer patients. The data were produced by immunoSEQ multiplex PCR, yet TCRdb's version contains in-frame clones alone and is incomplete. The table records around 80,000 clones, roughly 90% of them present only once. What was sequenced was blood. The source is a woman aged 50 to 60 in good health.

CDR3 in amino acids: CSVDHRGLADTQYF. CDR3 in DNA: TGCAGCGTAGACCACAGGGGGCTCGCAGATACGCAGTATTTT. The chain carries TRBV29-1 and TRBJ2-3, with TRBD1 identical over 9 bases. CDR1 SQVTM and CDR2 ANQGSEA come from the germline V gene. V was clipped by 6 bases and J by 4 bases; unmatched bases: 8. The CDR3 loop spans 14 amino acids.

This chain links TRBV12-3 or TRBV12-4 with TRBJ1-2, with 9 bases that match TRBD1. The CDR3 is 12 residues long. V trimming: 7 bases; J trimming: 6 bases; junction bases outside the gene matches: 3. CDR3: CASTWDRDGYTF. The CDR3 bases are TGTGCCAGCACCTGGGACAGGGATGGCTACACCTTC.

The chain uses TRBV7-9 and TRBJ2-2; D remains unclear. Trimming stripped 5 bases from V and 4 bases from J, with 11 bases between. This CDR3 region has 14 residues. Per the germline V gene, CDR1 is SEHNR and CDR2 is FQNEAQ (reference sequence). The CDR3 spells CASSPTLGTGELFF. DNA for the CDR3: TGTGCCAGCAGCCCGACTTTGGGCACCGGGGAGCTGTTTTTT.

The chain combines TRBV23-1 with TRBJ1-5, with TRBD1 as a possible D gene (5 bases). TRBV23-1 has ORF status, its function being uncertain. V was pared by 11 bases and J by 1 base, with 18 bases between. The CDR3 is made up of 15 amino acids. CDR3 coding DNA: TGCGCCGCGTGGACTTTGACAGTGAGCAATCAGCCCCAGCATTTT. It codes for CAAWTLTVSNQPQHF.

This clone was seen once. This chain uses TRBV18 with TRBJ2-2; D is unclear. Germline V gives CDR1 KGHSH, CDR2 LQKENI. The germline V and J ends were trimmed by 3 bases and 4 bases, with 12 bases remaining between them. The CDR3 length is 15 residues. CDR3 in amino acids: CASSPRSQTTGELFF. The CDR3 nucleotides read TGTGCCAGCTCACCGCGGTCACAGACCACCGGGGAGCTGTTTTTT.

The chain combines TRBV7-2 with TRBJ1-1; no clear D. V was pared by 5 bases and J by 2 bases, with 12 bases between. The germline CDR1 and CDR2 sequences are SGHTA and FQGNSA. The CDR3 consists of 14 residues. The CDR3 sequence is CASSLGRANTEAFF. The DNA for the CDR3 is TGTGCCAGCAGCCTAGGGAGGGCCAACACTGAAGCTTTCTTT. Full variable domain (remainder filled in from reference TRBV7-2 and TRBJ1-1): GAGVSQSPSNKVTEKGKDVELRCDPISGHTALYWYRQSLGQGLEFLIYFQGNSAPDKSGLPSDRFSAERTGGSVSTLTIQRTQQEDSAVYLCASSLGRANTEAFFGQGTRLTVV.

This clone was observed a single time. V gene TRBV4-2 combines with J gene TRBJ1-2; no reliable D call. Trimming removed 1 base from V and 6 bases from J, with 12 bases in between. Germline V gives CDR1 LGHNA, CDR2 YNFKEQ. This CDR3 is built from 14 residues. CDR3 bases: TGTGCCAGCAGCCAAGGTTCACGGAATCATGGCTACACCTTC. Its translation is CASSQGSRNHGYTF.

The chain employs TRBV9 and TRBJ1-6; D is perhaps TRBD1 (6 bases). The V gene lost 1 base and the J gene lost 7 bases, with 9 bases spanning the gap. The CDR3 runs to 14 residues. CDR1 is SGDLS and CDR2 is YYNGEE in the germline V gene. In DNA, the CDR3 is TGTGCCAGCAGCGTAAGGGGGAGGAATTCACCCCTCCACTTT. It translates to CASSVRGRNSPLHF.

This chain connects TRBV19 to TRBJ2-7; a possible D gene is TRBD1 (6 bases). This CDR3 comprises 15 residues. The V gene lost 4 bases and the J gene lost 2 bases, with 15 bases spanning the gap. Per germline, CDR1 LNHDA and CDR2 SQIVND (reference sequence). CDR3 nucleotide sequence: TGTGCCAGTAGTAAACTTCACAGGGCCGCCTACGAGCAGTACTTC. Residues: CASSKLHRAAYEQYF.

The rearrangement links TRBV19 to TRBJ1-3; D gene uncertain. Trimming cost V 5 bases and J 5 bases, with 22 bases left between them. CDR3 length: 17 amino acids. Germline V gene sequence: CDR1 LNHDA, CDR2 SQIVND (reference sequence). The CDR3 nucleotides read TGTGCCAGTAGTCCTTTCCGTTCGGACCTTTCCAGAAACACCATATATTTT. This encodes CASSPFRSDLSRNTIYF.

The rearrangement uses TRBV7-2 and TRBJ1-1; perhaps TRBD1 as D (5 bases). In germline, CDR1 is SGHTA, CDR2 FQGNSA. The V gene lost 5 bases and the J gene lost 3 bases, with 16 bases spanning the gap. This CDR3 is built from 15 residues. CDR3 loop: CASSPWTLADTEAFF. CDR3 DNA: TGTGCCAGCAGCCCCTGGACACTCGCAGACACTGAAGCTTTCTTT.

The chain employs TRBV3-1 (or the pseudogene TRBV3-2) and TRBJ1-4; D not certain. This CDR3 is built from 13 residues. V was pared by 1 base and J by 8 bases, with 8 bases between. Germline loops: CDR1 LGHDT, CDR2 YNNKEL (reference sequence). This CDR3 is CASSQAFREKLFF. CDR3 nucleotide sequence: TGTGCCAGCAGCCAAGCTTTTAGAGAAAAACTGTTTTTT.

This chain joins TRBV5-1 and TRBJ1-2, with TRBD1 matching over 9 bases. The V segment lost 0 bases and the J segment 4 bases; nucleotides outside the gene matches: 7. CDR1 is SGHRS, CDR2 YFSETQ, per germline. The CDR3 consists of 16 residues. The CDR3 reads CASSLDRGLSIYGYTF. CDR3 nucleotide sequence: TGCGCCAGCAGCTTGGACAGGGGGCTATCGATCTATGGCTACACCTTC.

J is TRBJ2-3 and V is TRBV30; D is possibly TRBD2 (5 bases). Germline lookup yields CDR1 GTSNPN and CDR2 SVGIG (reference sequence). The CDR3 has 12 amino acids. The V end lost 3 bases, the J end lost 5 bases, and 9 bases lay between the germline ends. This chain's CDR3 is CAWSARGDTQYF. CDR3 DNA: TGTGCCTGGAGCGCCCGGGGAGATACGCAGTATTTT.

The chain uses TRBV7-9 and TRBJ1-6; D is uncertain. The CDR3 is made up of 12 amino acids. Germline values: CDR1 SEHNR, CDR2 FQNEAQ (reference sequence). Trimming shortened V by 8 bases and J by 5 bases, and 7 bases separated the two germline ends. For the CDR3, the DNA is TGTGCCAGCGATATGGATAATTCACCCCTCCACTTT. As protein: CASDMDNSPLHF.

The rearrangement links TRBV6-5 to TRBJ1-1; perhaps TRBD1 as D (5 bases). The germline V gene has CDR1 MNHEY and CDR2 SVGAGI. The length of the CDR3 is 14 residues. With 6 bases removed from V and 2 bases from J, the gap between germline ends came to 13 bases. The CDR3 nucleotides read TGTGCCAGCAGAAGACAGACCATAAACACTGAAGCTTTCTTT. Translation gives CASRRQTINTEAFF.

This clone was seen only once. The chain uses TRBV25-1 and TRBJ1-4; a possible D gene is TRBD1 (5 bases). The V gene lost 2 bases and the J gene lost 2 bases, with 9 bases spanning the gap. The CDR3 sequence is 15 residues long. Germline loops: CDR1 MGHDK, CDR2 SYGVNS. The CDR3 spells CASSEPGATNEKLFF. The CDR3 DNA sequence: TGTGCCAGCAGTGAACCCGGGGCGACTAATGAAAAACTGTTTTTT.

This chain joins TRBV9 and TRBJ2-1; D possibly corresponds to TRBD2 (5 bases). The CDR3 spans 13 residues. Germline V lookup: CDR1 SGDLS, CDR2 YYNGEE. Trimming pared 3 bases from V and 6 bases from J, leaving 10 bases between. The CDR3 loop reads CASSARTGNEQFF. The CDR3 nucleotides are TGTGCCAGCAGCGCCCGGACTGGCAATGAGCAGTTCTTC.

This chain links TRBV5-1 with TRBJ1-1; a possible D gene is TRBD1 (5 bases). The CDR3 covers 14 residues. V was shortened by 3 bases and J by 4 bases, with 13 bases between the two germline ends. Germline-derived CDR1 and CDR2 are SGHRS and YFSETQ. CDR3 DNA: TGCGCCAGCAGCTCTCAGGGTGTGGTCACTGAAGCTTTCTTT. As protein: CASSSQGVVTEAFF.

V gene TRBV9 combines with J gene TRBJ2-1; possible D gene TRBD1, 5 bases. The germline V and J ends were trimmed by 5 bases and 6 bases, with 12 bases remaining between them. Germline V gives CDR1 SGDLS, CDR2 YYNGEE. The CDR3 runs to 13 residues. For the CDR3, the DNA is TGTGCCAGCAGGGACACCTTATCCAATGAGCAGTTCTTC. Translation gives CASRDTLSNEQFF. Based on the CDR3 plus reference TRBV9 and TRBJ2-1, the full variable domain is DSGVTQTPKHLITATGQRVTLRCSPRSGDLSVYWYQQSLDQGLQFLIQYYNGEERAKGNILERFSAQQFPDLHSELNLSSLELGDSALYFCASRDTLSNEQFFGPGTRLTVL.

V gene TRBV10-3 combines with J gene TRBJ2-7; no clear D. The V end lost 10 bases, the J end lost 4 bases, and 11 bases lay between the germline ends. The CDR3 consists of 11 residues. Per germline, CDR1 ENHRY and CDR2 SYGVKD. The CDR3 here is CASQDAYEQYF. CDR3 DNA: TGTGCCAGCCAGGATGCTTACGAGCAGTACTTC.

The V gene is TRBV24-1, the J gene TRBJ2-1; TRBD2 agrees at 11 bases. CDR3 length equals 16 residues. CDR1 is KGHDR, CDR2 SFDVKD, per germline. V gave up 3 bases and J gave up 8 bases; unmatched junction bases: 8. The CDR3 nucleotides read TGTGCCACCAGTGATCTCTTAGCGGGGGGGCCGGATGAGCAGTTCTTC. Its translation is CATSDLLAGGPDEQFF.

The chain combines TRBV19 with TRBJ1-5; D uncertain. V was cut by 10 bases and J by 5 bases, with 21 bases left in between. The CDR3 totals 15 residues. CDR1 is LNHDA and CDR2 is SQIVND in the germline V gene (reference sequence). The CDR3: CATQRPDGKDQPQHF. The CDR3 DNA sequence: TGTGCCACCCAAAGACCGGACGGGAAAGATCAGCCCCAGCATTTT.